These 24 T cell receptor beta chains were all obtained from the same sample, sequenced in a study of blood T cell repertoires in COVID-19. Only in-frame clones appear in the TCRdb table, and some are missing; sequencing was by immunoSEQ multiplex PCR. The profile shows 250,000 to 350,000 clones, 70% to 90% of them singletons. The material sequenced was PBMCs or T cells enriched from blood (not recorded which). Receptor source: a woman aged 25 to 45 who had recovered from COVID-19.

V and J are TRBV5-3 and TRBJ2-1; a possible D gene is TRBD1 (6 bases). TRBV5-3 is flagged as an ORF with uncertain function. The germline V and J ends were trimmed by 0 bases and 5 bases, with 9 bases remaining between them. The CDR3 covers 14 residues. For the CDR3, the DNA is TGTGCCAGAAGCTTGGTCAGGGGTAACAATGAGCAGTTCTTC. It encodes CARSLVRGNNEQFF.

The V gene is TRBV30, the J gene TRBJ1-2; possibly TRBD1 for D (6 bases). This CDR3 comprises 14 residues. V was pared by 0 bases and J by 8 bases, with 16 bases between. CDR1 and CDR2 from the germline V gene are GTSNPN and SVGIG (reference sequence). CDR3 region: CAWSVTQGKEGYTF. The CDR3 DNA follows: TGTGCCTGGAGTGTCACTCAGGGGAAGGAGGGCTACACCTTC. Full variable domain (outside the CDR3, taken from reference TRBV30 and TRBJ1-2): SQTIHQWPATLVQPVGSPLSLECTVEGTSNPNLYWYRQAAGRGLQLLFYSVGIGQISSEVPQNLSASRPQDRQFILSSKKLLLSDSGFYLCAWSVTQGKEGYTFGSGTRLTVV.

V and J are TRBV7-9 and TRBJ1-1; 7 bases agree with TRBD1. The CDR3 is made up of 17 amino acids. The germline V gene has CDR1 SEHNR and CDR2 FQNEAQ (reference sequence). V lost 3 bases to trimming and J lost 4 bases; unmatched junction nucleotides: 14. In DNA form, the CDR3 reads TGTGCCAGCAGCTTTGTAGGGGGCCATCGACGGATCACTGAAGCTTTCTTT. This codes for CASSFVGGHRRITEAFF. Using reference TRBV7-9 and TRBJ1-1 for the parts outside the CDR3, the full variable domain is DTGVSQNPRHKITKRGQNVTFRCDPISEHNRLYWYRQTLGQGPEFLTYFQNEAQLEKSRLLSDRFSAERPKGSFSTLEIQRTEQGDSAMYLCASSFVGGHRRITEAFFGQGTRLTVV.

The DNA of the CDR3 is TGTGCCAGCAGCCAAAGGGACAGGGAGCCTGAAAAAACAGATACGCAGTATTTT. Protein: CASSQRDREPEKTDTQYF. This chain links TRBV7-6 with TRBJ2-3; TRBD1 aligns across 9 bases. Germline CDR1 reads SGHVS; CDR2 reads FNYEAQ. V shed 5 bases, J shed 3 bases, and the junction held 15 bases outside the gene matches. The CDR3 is 18 amino acids.

This chain connects TRBV3-1 (or the pseudogene TRBV3-2) to TRBJ2-5; 9 positions match TRBD1. Germline V CDR1 and CDR2: LGHDT, YNNKEL (reference sequence). This CDR3 region has 13 residues. J was trimmed by 4 bases and V by 6 bases; bases with no gene match: 3. Written as DNA, the CDR3 is TGTGCCAGCAGACAGGGGGCGGGAGAGACCCAGTACTTC. Amino acids: CASRQGAGETQYF.

The chain recombines TRBV19 with TRBJ1-1; D call uncertain. Germline lookup yields CDR1 LNHDA and CDR2 SQIVND (reference sequence). V was pared by 5 bases and J by 3 bases, with 10 bases between. The CDR3 runs 13 residues. The CDR3 sequence: CASSVKGDTEAFF. The CDR3, as DNA: TGTGCCAGTAGTGTTAAGGGAGACACTGAAGCTTTCTTT.

The chain carries TRBV27 and TRBJ1-2; the match to TRBD1 covers 7 bases. The germline V gene has CDR1 MNHEY and CDR2 SMNVEV (reference sequence). The CDR3 spans 14 residues. Trimming took 2 bases from V and 4 from J; bases not matched to a gene: 4. The chain's CDR3 is CASSLRGPGYGYTF. The CDR3, as DNA: TGTGCCAGCAGTTTAAGGGGGCCAGGCTATGGCTACACCTTC.

The rearrangement links TRBV4-3 to TRBJ2-7; TRBD2 might be the D (6 bases). The CDR3 sequence is 16 residues long. Germline loops: CDR1 LGHNA, CDR2 YSLEER. Deletions cut 1 base from V and 1 base from J, with 14 bases between. The CDR3, as DNA: TGCGCCAGCAGCCAAGTTGGCAGCGGGTCATCCTACGAGCAGTACTTC. Protein product: CASSQVGSGSSYEQYF.

This clone was counted once. The chain is built from TRBV28 and TRBJ1-1, with D uncertain. The CDR3 spans 11 residues. CDR1 and CDR2 (germline): MDHEN, SYDVKM. V dropped 6 bases and J dropped 2 bases, with 4 bases sitting between them. The CDR3: CASRLNTEAFF. As DNA, the CDR3 is TGTGCCAGCAGACTTAACACTGAAGCTTTCTTT. Full variable domain (missing parts from reference TRBV28 and TRBJ1-1): DVKVTQSSRYLVKRTGEKVFLECVQDMDHENMFWYRQDPGLGLRLIYFSYDVKMKEKGDIPEGYSVSREKKERFSLILESASTNQTSMYLCASRLNTEAFFGQGTRLTVV.

This clone was picked up one time. The rearrangement links TRBV27 to TRBJ1-1; no definite D call. The CDR3 contains 17 residues. Germline CDR1 reads MNHEY; CDR2 reads SMNVEV (reference sequence). With 0 bases removed from V and 0 bases from J, the gap between germline ends came to 14 bases. The CDR3 sequence: CASSLSSPRFMNTEAFF. The CDR3, as DNA: TGTGCCAGCAGTTTATCGTCCCCCAGGTTTATGAACACTGAAGCTTTCTTT.

V usage is TRBV7-2 and J usage is TRBJ2-3; 10 bases map to TRBD2. Germline trimming cut 2 bases from V and 2 bases from J; bases unmatched to any gene: 10. The CDR3 loop spans 18 amino acids. Germline-derived CDR1 and CDR2 are SGHTA and FQGNSA. The CDR3 loop is CASSLLSGGPINTDTQYF. The CDR3 bases are TGTGCCAGCAGCTTACTTAGCGGGGGGCCGATTAACACAGATACGCAGTATTTT.

As to this clone: Mismatch with germline at one junction end may stem from a read error. The J gene is TRBJ2-3, the V gene TRBV3-1 (or the pseudogene TRBV3-2); no firm D call. CDR1 and CDR2 (germline): LGHDT, YNNKEL (reference sequence). CDR3 size: 11 residues. The CDR3 here is CASSQDLRSVF. Written as DNA, the CDR3 is TGTGCCAGCAGCCAAGATCTACGGAGCGTTTTT.

The V call is TRBV27, the J call TRBJ2-3, with 10 nucleotides matching TRBD2. The germline V gene has CDR1 MNHEY and CDR2 SMNVEV (reference sequence). Unmatched junction bases numbered 18, after V lost 4 bases and J lost 5 bases. The CDR3 has 19 amino acids. CDR3 sequence reads: CASSSPGLATPKGRDTQYF. CDR3 bases: TGTGCCAGCAGTTCGCCGGGACTAGCGACCCCGAAAGGACGAGATACGCAGTATTTT.

As DNA, the CDR3 is TGTGCCAGCAGCCGAGAACTAGCGGGTCCCGGCCTGGGTACAGATACGCAGTATTTT. The encoded protein is CASSRELAGPGLGTDTQYF. V usage is TRBV27 and J usage is TRBJ2-3; TRBD2 matches 9 bases. The length of the CDR3 is 19 residues. Germline values: CDR1 MNHEY, CDR2 SMNVEV (reference sequence). V gave up 6 bases and J gave up 3 bases; unmatched junction bases: 19.

The V call is TRBV5-4, the J call TRBJ2-5; D possibly corresponds to TRBD2 (6 bases). CDR3 length: 15 residues. Germline CDR1 and CDR2: SGHNT and YYREEE (reference sequence). V lost 1 base, J lost 3 bases, and 13 bases lay in between. The CDR3 protein is CASSLRREKEETQYF. The CDR3 nucleotides read TGTGCCAGCAGCTTGAGGAGGGAGAAGGAAGAGACCCAGTACTTC. Looking up the rest from reference TRBV5-4 and TRBJ2-5 gives the full variable domain: ETGVTQSPTHLIKTRGQQVTLRCSSQSGHNTVSWYQQALGQGPQFIFQYYREEENGRGNFPPRFSGLQFPNYSSELNVNALELDDSALYLCASSLRREKEETQYFGPGTRLLVL.

This sequence joins TRBV2 and TRBJ1-1; D is uncertain. V dropped 7 bases and J dropped 4 bases, with 7 bases sitting between them. Germline loops: CDR1 SNHLY, CDR2 FYNNEI. The CDR3 is 11 residues long. CDR3 nucleotides: TGTGCCAGCATTACGGGCACTGAAGCTTTCTTT. Protein sequence: CASITGTEAFF.

V is TRBV4-3 and J is TRBJ2-4, with a possible D match to TRBD2 (5 bases). The CDR3 has 16 amino acids. Germline CDR1 reads LGHNA; CDR2 reads YSLEER. Trimming removed 1 base from V and 0 bases from J, with 10 bases in between. The CDR3, as DNA: TGCGCCAGCAGCCAAGGAGGGATTATAGCCAAAAACATTCAGTACTTC. This gives the protein CASSQGGIIAKNIQYF.

The chain carries TRBV3-1 (or the pseudogene TRBV3-2) and TRBJ2-7; 8 bases are a match to TRBD2. The CDR3 has 15 residues. Germline CDR1 LGHDT, CDR2 YNNKEL (reference sequence). The J segment lost 5 bases and the V segment lost 0 bases, leaving 6 bases of the junction unmatched. In DNA, the CDR3 is TGTGCCAGCAGCCAAGATCGGTTACTAGCGGACGAGCAGTACTTC. Translation gives CASSQDRLLADEQYF.

The V gene is TRBV2, the J gene TRBJ2-5, with 9 bases fitting TRBD2. The trim removed 8 bases at V and 2 bases at J, leaving 9 bases unmatched. The CDR3 runs 15 residues. The germline gives CDR1 SNHLY, CDR2 FYNNEI. The CDR3 coding sequence is TGTGCCAGCGGGGGGTCTAGCGGGGTTCAAGAGACCCAGTACTTC. This encodes CASGGSSGVQETQYF.

The rearrangement links TRBV5-1 to TRBJ2-1; 9 bases align to TRBD2. The V segment lost 0 bases and the J segment 2 bases; nucleotides outside the gene matches: 3. The germline V gene has CDR1 SGHRS and CDR2 YFSETQ. The CDR3 contains 16 residues. DNA of the CDR3: TGCGCCAGCAGCTTGGAAGGCGGGGGGGCCTACAATGAGCAGTTCTTC. This translates into CASSLEGGGAYNEQFF.

This clone was counted once. The chain couples TRBV27 to TRBJ1-2, with TRBD1 matching 7 bases. Losses at the gene ends were 5 bases for V and 4 bases for J; bases not matched to a gene: 7. This CDR3 has 14 residues. The germline gives CDR1 MNHEY, CDR2 SMNVEV (reference sequence). CDR3 nucleotide sequence: TGTGCCAGCAGTAGGGGACAGCCTCTCTATGGCTACACCTTC. This codes for CASSRGQPLYGYTF.

J is TRBJ1-1 and V is TRBV9; 9 positions agree with TRBD1. This CDR3 has 15 amino acids. J was trimmed by 4 bases and V by 4 bases; bases with no gene match: 8. Germline values: CDR1 SGDLS, CDR2 YYNGEE. CDR3 in DNA: TGTGCCAGCAGCTTCTCCGGGACAGGGAGCACTGAAGCTTTCTTT. Its protein product is CASSFSGTGSTEAFF.

The gene calls are TRBV18 and TRBJ1-3; no reliable D call. The CDR3 sequence is 14 residues long. CDR1 is KGHSH, CDR2 LQKENI, per germline. V was clipped by 6 bases and J by 9 bases, with 18 bases between them. CDR3 bases: TGTGCCAGCTCGGGCTCATCTCTGTACCCCACCATATATTTT. It codes for CASSGSSLYPTIYF.

This clone was counted once. The V and J genes are TRBV27 and TRBJ2-7, with 9 bases aligning to TRBD2. The germline V gene encodes CDR1 MNHEY and CDR2 SMNVEV (reference sequence). The junction had 3 bases not matched to a gene; V was cut back by 6 bases and J by 0 bases. The CDR3 extends over 14 amino acids. The CDR3 sequence: CASRPTSGSYEQYF. CDR3 DNA: TGTGCCAGCAGACCGACTAGCGGCTCCTACGAGCAGTACTTC.